This T cell receptor beta chain was captured by sequencing in a study of cytomegalovirus exposure and HLA in healthy donors. Study overall: Within the Caucasian-associated ancestry cluster were 81% of the approximately 400 genotyped donors. Study-wide results and caveats: Later analysis indicated greater clonal expansion among HLA-associated TCR beta chains than among equally common other chains. The sole available immune exposure information was CMV serostatus.

In the PCR, 60 Vbeta and 13 Jbeta primers were used. The data were produced by immunoSEQ multiplex PCR, yet TCRdb's version contains in-frame clones alone and is incomplete. The data show about 76,000 clones, around four fifths seen once. The germline CDR1 and CDR2 sequences are MNHNY and SVGAGI (reference sequence). The CDR3 runs 12 residues. Trimming left V 7 bases short and J 1 base short, with 4 bases between. A few counts support this clone. No antigen is known for it. The TCR was taken from a woman between 40 and 55 years old in good health and CMV-seropositive. Sequenced: PBMCs. The chain is built from TRBV6-6 and TRBJ2-2, with no clear D. CDR3 sequence: CASIQNTGELFF. In nucleotides, the CDR3 is TGTGCCAGCATCCAGAACACCGGGGAGCTGTTTTTT.